This T cell receptor (beta chain) was recorded in a study of blood T cell repertoires in COVID-19. About the research overall: COVID-19 samples collected from the United States, Italy and Spain covered acute and convalescent phases.

Germline loops: CDR1 SGHTA, CDR2 FQGNSA. Between the trimmed V and J ends, which lost 2 bases and 2 bases, there was a span of 10 bases. This CDR3 spans 14 amino acids. Categorization into cohorts depended on clinical history that participants reported. The repertoire was sequenced with immunoSEQ multiplex PCR; TCRdb's copy has only in-frame clones and lacks some. The sample includes approximately 250,000 clones, 80% to 95% of them seen just once. The material sequenced was PBMCs or T cells enriched from blood (not recorded which). The sequence came from a man in his forties who had been exposed to COVID-19. The chain carries TRBV7-2 and TRBJ2-7, with D tentatively TRBD2 (6 bases). The CDR3 reads CASSLWAGTYEQYF. The CDR3 DNA reads TGTGCCAGCAGCTTATGGGCGGGGACCTACGAGCAGTACTTC.